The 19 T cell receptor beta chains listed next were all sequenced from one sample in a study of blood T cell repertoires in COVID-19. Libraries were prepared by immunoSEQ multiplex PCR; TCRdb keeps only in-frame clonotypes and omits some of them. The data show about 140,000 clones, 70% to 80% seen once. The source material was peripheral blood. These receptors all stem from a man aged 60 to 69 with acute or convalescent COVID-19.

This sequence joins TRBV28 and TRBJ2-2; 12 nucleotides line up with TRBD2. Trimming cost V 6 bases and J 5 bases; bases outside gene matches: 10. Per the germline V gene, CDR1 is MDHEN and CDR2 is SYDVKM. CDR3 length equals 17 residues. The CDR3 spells CASSPGLAGIMTGELFF. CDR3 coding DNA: TGTGCCAGCAGCCCAGGACTAGCGGGAATTATGACCGGGGAGCTGTTTTTT. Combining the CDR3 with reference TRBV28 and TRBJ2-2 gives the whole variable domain DVKVTQSSRYLVKRTGEKVFLECVQDMDHENMFWYRQDPGLGLRLIYFSYDVKMKEKGDIPEGYSVSREKKERFSLILESASTNQTSMYLCASSPGLAGIMTGELFFGEGSRLTVL.

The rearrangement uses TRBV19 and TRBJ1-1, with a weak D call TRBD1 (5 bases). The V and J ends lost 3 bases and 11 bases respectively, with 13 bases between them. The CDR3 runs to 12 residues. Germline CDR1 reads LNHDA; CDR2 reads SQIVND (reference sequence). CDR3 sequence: CASSIQQGDAFF. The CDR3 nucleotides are TGTGCCAGTAGTATCCAGCAGGGCGACGCTTTCTTT.

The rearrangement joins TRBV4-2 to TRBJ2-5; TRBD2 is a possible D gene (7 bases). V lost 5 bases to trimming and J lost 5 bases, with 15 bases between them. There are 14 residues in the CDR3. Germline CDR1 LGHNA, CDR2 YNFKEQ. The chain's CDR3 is CASSEGGAGETQYF. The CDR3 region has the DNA TGTGCCAGCAGCGAGGGGGGAGCGGGGGAGACCCAGTACTTC.

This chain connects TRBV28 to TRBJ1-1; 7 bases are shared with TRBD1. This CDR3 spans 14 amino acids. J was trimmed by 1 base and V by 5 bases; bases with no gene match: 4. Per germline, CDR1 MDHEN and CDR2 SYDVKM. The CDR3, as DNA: TGTGCCAGCAGTCCCCGGGACAGGAACACTGAAGCTTTCTTT. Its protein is CASSPRDRNTEAFF.

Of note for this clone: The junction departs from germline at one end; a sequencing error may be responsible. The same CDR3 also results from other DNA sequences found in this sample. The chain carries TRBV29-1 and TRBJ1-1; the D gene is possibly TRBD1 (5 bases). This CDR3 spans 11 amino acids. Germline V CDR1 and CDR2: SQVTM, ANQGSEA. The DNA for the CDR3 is TGCAGCGTGACTGACAGTACTGAAGCCTTCTTT. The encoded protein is CSVTDSTEAFF. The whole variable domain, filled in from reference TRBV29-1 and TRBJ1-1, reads SAVISQKPSRDICQRGTSLTIQCQVDSQVTMMFWYRQQPGQSLTLIATANQGSEATYESGFVIDKFPISRPNLTFSTLTVSNMSPEDSSIYLCSVTDSTEAFFGQGTRLTVV.

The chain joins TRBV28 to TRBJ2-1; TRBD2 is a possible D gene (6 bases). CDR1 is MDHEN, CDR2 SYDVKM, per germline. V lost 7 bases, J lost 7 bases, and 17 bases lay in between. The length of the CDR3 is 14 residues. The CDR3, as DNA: TGTGCCAGCACCTTGCCAGGAGGAGGGAATGAGCAGTTCTTC. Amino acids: CASTLPGGGNEQFF.

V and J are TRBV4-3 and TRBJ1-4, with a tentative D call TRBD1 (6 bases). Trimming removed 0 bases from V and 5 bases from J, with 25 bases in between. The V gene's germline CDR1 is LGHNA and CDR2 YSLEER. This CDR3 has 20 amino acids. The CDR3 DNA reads TGCGCCAGCAGCCAAGATCCTAGGGGCAGGGTAGGGGGAAGAAATGAAAAACTGTTTTTT. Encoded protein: CASSQDPRGRVGGRNEKLFF.

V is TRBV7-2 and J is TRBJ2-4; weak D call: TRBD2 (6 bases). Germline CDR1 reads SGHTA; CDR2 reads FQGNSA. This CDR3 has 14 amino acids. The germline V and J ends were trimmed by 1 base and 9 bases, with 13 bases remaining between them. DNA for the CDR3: TGTGCCAGCAGCTTAGACGCGGGATCTGCCATTCAGTACTTC. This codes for CASSLDAGSAIQYF.

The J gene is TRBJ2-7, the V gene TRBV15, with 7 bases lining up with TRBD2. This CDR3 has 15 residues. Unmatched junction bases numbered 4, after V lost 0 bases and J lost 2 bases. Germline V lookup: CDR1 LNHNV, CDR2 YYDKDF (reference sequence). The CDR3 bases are TGTGCCACCAGCAGAGAGGGCGGGAGTCCCTACGAGCAGTACTTC. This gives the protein CATSREGGSPYEQYF.

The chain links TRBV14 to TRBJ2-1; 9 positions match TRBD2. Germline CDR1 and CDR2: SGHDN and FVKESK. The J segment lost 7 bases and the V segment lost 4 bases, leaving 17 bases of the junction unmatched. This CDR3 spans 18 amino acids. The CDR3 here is CASSRGATSGRRVNEQFF. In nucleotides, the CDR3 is TGTGCCAGCAGCCGAGGGGCGACTAGCGGTCGGAGGGTGAATGAGCAGTTCTTC. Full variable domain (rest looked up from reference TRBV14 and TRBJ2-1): EAGVTQFPSHSVIEKGQTVTLRCDPISGHDNLYWYRRVMGKEIKFLLHFVKESKQDESGMPNNRFLAERTGGTYSTLKVQPAELEDSGVYFCASSRGATSGRRVNEQFFGPGTRLTVL.

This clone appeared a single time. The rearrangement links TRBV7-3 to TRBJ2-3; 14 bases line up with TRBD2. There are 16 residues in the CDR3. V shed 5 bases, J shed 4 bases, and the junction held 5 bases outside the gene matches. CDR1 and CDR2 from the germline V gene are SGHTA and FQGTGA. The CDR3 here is CASSPGLAGGADTQYF. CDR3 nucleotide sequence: TGTGCCAGCAGCCCCGGACTAGCGGGAGGCGCAGATACGCAGTATTTT.

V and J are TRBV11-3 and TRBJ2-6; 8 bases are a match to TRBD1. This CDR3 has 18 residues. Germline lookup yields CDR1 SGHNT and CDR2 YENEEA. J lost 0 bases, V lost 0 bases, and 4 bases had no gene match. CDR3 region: CASSLDGTGTSGANVLTF. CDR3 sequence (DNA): TGTGCCAGCAGCTTAGATGGGACAGGCACCTCTGGGGCCAACGTCCTGACTTTC.

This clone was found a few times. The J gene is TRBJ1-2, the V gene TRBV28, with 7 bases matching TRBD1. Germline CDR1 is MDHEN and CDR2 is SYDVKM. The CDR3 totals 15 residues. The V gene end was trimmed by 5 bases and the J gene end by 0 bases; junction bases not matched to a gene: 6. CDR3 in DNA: TGTGCCAGCAGTAAGACCGGGACAGCTAACTATGGCTACACCTTC. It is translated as CASSKTGTANYGYTF.

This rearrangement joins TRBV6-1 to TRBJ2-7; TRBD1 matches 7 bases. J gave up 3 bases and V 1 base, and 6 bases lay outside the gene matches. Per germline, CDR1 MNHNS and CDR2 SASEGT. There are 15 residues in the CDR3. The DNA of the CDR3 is TGTGCCAGCAGTGAAGTTGTGGGACAGTACTACGAGCAGTACTTC. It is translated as CASSEVVGQYYEQYF.

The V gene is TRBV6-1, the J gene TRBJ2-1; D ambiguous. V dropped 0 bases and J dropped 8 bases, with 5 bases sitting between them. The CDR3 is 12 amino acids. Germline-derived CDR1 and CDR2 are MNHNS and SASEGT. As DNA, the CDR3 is TGTGCCAGCAGTGAAGCGTTCGATGAGCAGTTCTTC. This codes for CASSEAFDEQFF.

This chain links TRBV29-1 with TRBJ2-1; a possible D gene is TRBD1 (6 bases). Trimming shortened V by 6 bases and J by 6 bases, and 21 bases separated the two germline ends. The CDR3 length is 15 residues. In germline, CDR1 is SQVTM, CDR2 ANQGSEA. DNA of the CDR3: TGCAGCGTACACCGACAGGTACGTCGGAGCAATGAGCAGTTCTTC. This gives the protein CSVHRQVRRSNEQFF.

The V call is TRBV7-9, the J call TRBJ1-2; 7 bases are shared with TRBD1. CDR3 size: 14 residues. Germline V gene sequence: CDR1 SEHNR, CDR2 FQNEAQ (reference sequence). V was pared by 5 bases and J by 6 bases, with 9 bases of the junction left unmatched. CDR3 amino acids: CASSRRETGNGYTF. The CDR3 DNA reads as TGTGCCAGCAGCCGAAGGGAGACAGGGAATGGCTACACCTTC.

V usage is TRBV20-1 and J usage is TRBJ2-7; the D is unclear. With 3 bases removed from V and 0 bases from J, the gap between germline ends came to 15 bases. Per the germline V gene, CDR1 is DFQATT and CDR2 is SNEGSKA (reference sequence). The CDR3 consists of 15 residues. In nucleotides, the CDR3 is TGCAGTGCTAGTCTCACAGAGAGCTTCTCCTACGAGCAGTACTTC. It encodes CSASLTESFSYEQYF.

The CDR3 DNA reads as TGTGCCAGTAGTATCGCTAGCGGGAGTTACAATGAGCAGTTCTTC. As protein: CASSIASGSYNEQFF. The chain uses TRBV19 and TRBJ2-1; TRBD2 aligns across 10 bases. With V trimmed by 3 bases and J by 4 bases, 3 bases remained unmatched. The CDR3 is 15 residues long. Per germline, CDR1 LNHDA and CDR2 SQIVND (reference sequence).